Below, 7 T cell receptor beta chains from the same sample are listed, as sequenced in a study of tumor-infiltrating lymphocytes in primary liver carcinoma. Total RNA and DNA came together from 20-30 mg of bulk tissue without cell sorting. Synthesis of TCR beta cDNA was carried out from 450 to 500 ng total RNA with a constant-region primer. TCR beta libraries came from three nested multiplex PCR rounds using slightly modified ARM-PCR. Each of the first two PCR rounds ran nine to ten cycles with TRBV1-TRBV30 forward and C-beta reverse primers. MiXCR, run by TCRdb on the multiplex PCR reads, gives a single entry per CDR3 protein. This sample has roughly 24,000 distinct CDR3 sequences, with about 74% found just once. The sequenced material came from liver tumor tissue from sampling region 5. The sample's subset: tumor region T5, tumor centre. The receptors stem from a woman aged 30 to 39 with primary liver carcinoma and hepatitis B virus infection.

Turning to this clonotype: No conserved phenylalanine or tryptophan ends this CDR3, so it is likely a read error. The chain couples TRBV7-8 to TRBJ2-7, with a possible D match to TRBD2 (5 bases). This CDR3 is 11 amino acids long. Germline V CDR1 and CDR2: SGHVS, FQNEAQ. Trimming pared 5 bases from V and 3 bases from J, leaving 5 bases between. The CDR3 nucleotides read TGTGCCAGCAGCGACTACTACGAGCAGTACCAC. Translation: CASSDYYEQYH.

Worth noting for this clonotype: A much larger clone differs by one base, so this may be a read error. The V and J genes are TRBV29-1 and TRBJ2-1; no firm D call. The CDR3 runs to 14 residues. CDR1 and CDR2 (germline): SQVTM, ANQGSEA. Here the CDR3 DNA reads TGCAGCGCCACGAAAGGAGTAAGTTCCAATGGGCAGTTCTTC. Its protein product is CSATKGVSSNGQFF.

In regard to this clonotype: Relative to the germline gene, one junction end is altered; a read error may explain this. This rearrangement joins TRBV6-5 to TRBJ2-7, with D perhaps matching TRBD1 (6 bases). This CDR3 has 15 amino acids. Germline V gene lookup returns CDR1 MNHEY and CDR2 SVGAGI. CDR3 sequence (DNA): TGTGCGAGCAGTTACAAGGACAGCAGCTCCTATGTGCAGTACTTC. It specifies CASSYKDSSSYVQYF.

The rearrangement uses TRBV5-1 and TRBJ2-2; TRBD1 aligns across 7 bases. The CDR3 runs 17 residues. Germline CDR1 is SGHRS and CDR2 is YFSETQ. Trimming took 1 base from V and 6 from J; bases not matched to a gene: 12. The CDR3 spells CASSLCHRDRAAGELFF. The DNA of the CDR3 is TGCGCCAGCAGCTTGTGCCATCGGGACAGAGCGGCCGGGGAGCTGTTTTTT.

As for this clonotype: Given the absence of the conserved phenylalanine or tryptophan at the CDR3 end, a read error is likely. It is unclear where the CDR3 begins or ends on the DNA, so no DNA is shown, and the CDR3 is as TCRdb lists it. V and J are TRBV5-1 and TRBJ2-3; the table's D call of TRBD2 was not tested on the DNA. Germline values: CDR1 SGHRS, CDR2 YFSETQ. A total of 15 residues make up the CDR3, ends included. The CDR3 loop reads CVSSRTWREYDTQYS.

Details on this clonotype: The final CDR3 position lacks the conserved phenylalanine or tryptophan, pointing to a likely read error. The chain employs TRBV4-2 and TRBJ2-7; D tentatively reads TRBD1 or TRBD2 (6 bases each). Germline V gives CDR1 LGHNA, CDR2 YNFKEQ. Trimming took 3 bases from V and 6 from J, leaving 27 bases between them. CDR3 size: 18 residues. CDR3 region: CASSQEHLGEGGPREQYL. As DNA, the CDR3 is TGTGCCAGCAGCCAGGAACACTTAGGAGAGGGGGGACCGCGCGAGCAGTACTTG.

Notes on this clonotype: Lacking the conserved final phenylalanine or tryptophan, this CDR3 likely reflects a read error. The genes are TRBV11-2 and TRBJ2-7, with a tentative D call TRBD2 (6 bases). The germline V gene has CDR1 SGHAT and CDR2 FQNNGV. This CDR3 is 13 amino acids long. DNA of the CDR3: TGTGTCAGCAGCCCTTCGGGGAGGTACGAGCAGTACTTA. Its translation is CVSSPSGRYEQYL.